This paragraph covers one T cell receptor beta chain sequence. This sample was included in a study of circulating CD8 cells and anti-PD-1 response in melanoma. About the study: Patients received intravenous nivolumab, 3 mg/kg, every 2 weeks.

Each library started from roughly 15 ng of total RNA using the QIAseq Immune Repertoire TCR panel. TCRdb re-called the reads with MiXCR, one entry per CDR3 protein. This table holds 350 to 550 distinct CDR3 sequences, approximately 6.3% found once. From live CD3+CD8+TCRalphabeta+ cells, four PD-1 and/or TIGIT subsets were sorted. This material consisted of CD8+ T cells from PBMCs, taken at baseline or after one month of anti-PD-1 therapy (not recorded which). This sequence was found in a human donor with melanoma.

The CDR3 nucleotides read TGTGCCAGCAGCCAGACAGGGAACACTGAAGCTTTCTTT. Residues: CASSQTGNTEAFF. The J gene is TRBJ1-1, the V gene TRBV3-1; TRBD1 might be the D (6 bases). This CDR3 has 13 residues. CDR1 and CDR2 (germline): LGHDT, YNNKEL (reference sequence). V gave up 3 bases and J gave up 1 base, with 6 bases separating them. Full variable domain (missing parts from reference TRBV3-1 and TRBJ1-1): DTAVSQTPKYLVTQMGNDKSIKCEQNLGHDTMYWYKQDSKKFLKIMFSYNNKELIINETVPNRFSPKSPDKAHLNLHINSLELGDSAVYFCASSQTGNTEAFFGQGTRLTVV.